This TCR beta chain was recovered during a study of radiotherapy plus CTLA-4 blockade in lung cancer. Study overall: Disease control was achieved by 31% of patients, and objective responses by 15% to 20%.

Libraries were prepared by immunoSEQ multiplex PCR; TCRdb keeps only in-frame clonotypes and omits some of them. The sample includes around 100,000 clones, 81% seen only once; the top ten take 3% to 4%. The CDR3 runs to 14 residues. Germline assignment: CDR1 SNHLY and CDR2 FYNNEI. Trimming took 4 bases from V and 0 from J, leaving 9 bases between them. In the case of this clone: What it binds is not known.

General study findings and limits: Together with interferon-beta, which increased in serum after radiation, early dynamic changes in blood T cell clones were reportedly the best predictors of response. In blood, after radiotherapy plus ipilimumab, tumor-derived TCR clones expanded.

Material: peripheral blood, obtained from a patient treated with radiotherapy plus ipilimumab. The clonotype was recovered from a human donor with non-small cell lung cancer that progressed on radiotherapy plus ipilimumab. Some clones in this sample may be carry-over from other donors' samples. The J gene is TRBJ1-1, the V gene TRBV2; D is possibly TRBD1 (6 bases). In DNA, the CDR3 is TGTGCCAGCAGTGGGTACAGGGTGAACACTGAAGCTTTCTTT. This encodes CASSGYRVNTEAFF.